The T cell receptor (beta chain) described here comes from a study of cytomegalovirus exposure and HLA in healthy donors. Study conclusions and caveats: As confirmed in vitro, three CMV-associated chains were specific for CMV antigens.

Both 60 Vbeta primers and 13 Jbeta primers went into the PCR. The table came from immunoSEQ multiplex PCR; TCRdb's copy has only in-frame clones and leaves some out. Among 160,000 or so clones, about 80% were seen once, and the ten largest hold roughly 0.99%. In regard to this clone: What it recognizes is unknown.

CDR3 length equals 15 residues. V was trimmed by 4 bases and J by 2 bases, leaving 14 bases between them. CDR1 and CDR2 (germline): SGHAT, FQNNGV. What was sequenced was PBMCs. This receptor was obtained from a woman between 40 and 55 years old in good health and CMV-seronegative. The chain uses TRBV11-2 and TRBJ1-2, with a possible D match to TRBD1 (6 bases). For the CDR3, the DNA is TGTGCCAGCAGCTATACAGGGCGCGGGAACTATGGCTACACCTTC. Residues: CASSYTGRGNYGYTF. The variable domain in full, with the rest retrieved from reference TRBV11-2 and TRBJ1-2, is EAGVAQSPRYKIIEKRQSVAFWCNPISGHATLYWYQQILGQGPKLLIQFQNNGVVDDSQLPKDRFSAERLKGVDSTLKIQPAKLEDSAVYLCASSYTGRGNYGYTFGSGTRLTVV.